The rows below give T cell receptor beta chains drawn from one sample of a study of a mutant IDH1 vaccine in newly diagnosed glioma. Repertoires were generated with immunoSEQ multiplex PCR, while TCRdb's copy carries only in-frame clones and drops some. The repertoire holds roughly 120,000 clones, with 85% to 90% as singletons. For these TCRs, the target antigens are not known. The sequencing here drew on PBMCs, taken from a glioma patient whose treatment included an IDH1 peptide vaccine. These receptors were taken from a woman aged 45 to 65 with glioma. CDR3s include the opening cysteine and the closing phenylalanine or tryptophan. The D gene is left open where the match is weak. Clone size appears in some rows only: once, few, many, or a class for an expanded clone.

D: NA; J: TRBJ2-5; V: TRBV5-1; size: NA; CDR3: CASSLALVGGSTETQYF; DNA: TGCGCCAGCAGCTTGGCCTTAGTGGGAGGTAGTACGGAGACCCAGTACTTC
D: TRBD2; J: TRBJ2-3; V: TRBV7-8; size: once; CDR3: CASSHQLAGESDKRGDTQYF; DNA: TGTGCCAGCAGCCACCAACTGGCGGGAGAGTCGGATAAGCGTGGAGATACGCAGTATTTT
D: NA; J: TRBJ1-1; V: TRBV2; size: NA; CDR3: CASSVDGGNTEAFF; DNA: TGTGCCAGCAGTGTAGACGGGGGGAACACTGAAGCTTTCTTT
D: TRBD2; J: TRBJ2-5; V: TRBV5-4; size: NA; CDR3: CASGLAGGPLETQYF; DNA: TGTGCCAGTGGATTAGCGGGAGGGCCTTTGGAGACCCAGTACTTC
D: NA; J: TRBJ2-1; V: TRBV4-1; size: NA; CDR3: CASSQENYRSYNEQFF; DNA: TGCGCCAGCAGCCAAGAGAACTACCGCTCCTACAATGAGCAGTTCTTC
D: NA; J: TRBJ2-2; V: TRBV14; size: NA; CDR3: CASSQVGGDTGELFF; DNA: TGTGCCAGCAGCCAAGTCGGGGGTGACACCGGGGAGCTGTTTTTT
D: TRBD2; J: TRBJ2-7; V: TRBV5-1; size: NA; CDR3: CASSLTSGSYEQYF; DNA: TGCGCCAGCAGCTTGACTAGCGGGAGTTACGAGCAGTACTTC
D: TRBD2; J: TRBJ2-3; V: TRBV29-1; size: NA; CDR3: CSVEGGSGTDTQYF; DNA: TGCAGCGTTGAAGGCGGGAGCGGCACAGATACGCAGTATTTT
D: NA; J: TRBJ2-7; V: TRBV6-1; size: NA; CDR3: CASSPADYRLYEQYF; DNA: TGTGCCAGCAGTCCTGCAGACTATCGGCTCTACGAGCAGTACTTC
D: NA; J: TRBJ2-7; V: TRBV30; size: few; CDR3: CAWSSTLSINEQYF; DNA: TGTGCCTGGAGTTCTACACTAAGCATAAACGAGCAGTACTTC